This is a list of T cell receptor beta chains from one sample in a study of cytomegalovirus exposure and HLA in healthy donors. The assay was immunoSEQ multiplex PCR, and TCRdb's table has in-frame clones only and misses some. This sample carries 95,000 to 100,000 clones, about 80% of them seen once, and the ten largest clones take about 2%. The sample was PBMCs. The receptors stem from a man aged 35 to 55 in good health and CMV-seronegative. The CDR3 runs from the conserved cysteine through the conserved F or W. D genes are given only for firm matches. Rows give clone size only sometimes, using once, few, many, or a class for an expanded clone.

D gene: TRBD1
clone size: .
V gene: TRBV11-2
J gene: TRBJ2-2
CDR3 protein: CASSLPQGAGELFF
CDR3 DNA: TGTGCCAGCAGCTTGCCACAGGGGGCCGGGGAGCTGTTTTTT

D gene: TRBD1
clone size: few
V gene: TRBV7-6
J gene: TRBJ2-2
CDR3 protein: CASSLQGAVTGELFF
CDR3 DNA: TGTGCCAGCAGCTTACAGGGGGCGGTAACCGGGGAGCTGTTTTTT

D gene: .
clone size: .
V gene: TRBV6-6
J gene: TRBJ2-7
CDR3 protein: CASSLTGPPYEQYF
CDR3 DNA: TGTGCCAGCAGTTTGACAGGCCCACCCTACGAGCAGTACTTC

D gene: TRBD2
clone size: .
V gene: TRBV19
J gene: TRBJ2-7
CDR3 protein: CARPASLAGTHEQYF
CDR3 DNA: TGTGCCAGACCTGCCAGCCTAGCGGGCACCCACGAGCAGTACTTC

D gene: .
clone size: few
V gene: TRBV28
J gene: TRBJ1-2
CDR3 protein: CASRTANYGYTF
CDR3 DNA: TGTGCCAGCAGAACAGCTAACTATGGCTACACCTTC

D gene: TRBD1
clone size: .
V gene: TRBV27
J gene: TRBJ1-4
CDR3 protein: CASSPWVGTGVLATNEKLFF
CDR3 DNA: TGTGCCAGCAGTCCCTGGGTTGGGACAGGGGTACTTGCAACTAATGAAAAACTGTTTTTT

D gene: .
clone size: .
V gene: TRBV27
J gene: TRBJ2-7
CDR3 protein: CASSLSTGHRTYEQYF
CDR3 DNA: TGTGCCAGCAGTTTATCGACCGGACACCGCACCTACGAGCAGTACTTC

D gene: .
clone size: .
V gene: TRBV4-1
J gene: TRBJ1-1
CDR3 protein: CASSHGSGRRDTEAFF
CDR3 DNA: TGCGCCAGCAGCCATGGATCAGGGAGGAGAGACACTGAAGCTTTCTTT

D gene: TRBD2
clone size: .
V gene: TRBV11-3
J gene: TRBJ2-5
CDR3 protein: CASSLGGIGGETQYF
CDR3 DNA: TGTGCCAGCAGCTTAGGGGGGATCGGGGGGGAGACCCAGTACTTC

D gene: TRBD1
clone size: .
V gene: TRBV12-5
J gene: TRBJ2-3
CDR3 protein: CASGLVPPRDRDFSTDTQYF
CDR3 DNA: TGTGCTAGTGGTTTGGTACCCCCCCGGGACAGGGACTTTTCCACAGATACGCAGTATTTT

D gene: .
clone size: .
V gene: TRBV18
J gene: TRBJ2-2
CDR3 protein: CASFDRTNTGELFF
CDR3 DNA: TGTGCCAGCTTCGACAGGACGAACACCGGGGAGCTGTTTTTT

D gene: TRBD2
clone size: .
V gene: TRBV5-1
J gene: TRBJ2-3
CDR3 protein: CASSLALAGGTGTDTQYF
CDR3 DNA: TGCGCCAGCAGCTTGGCCCTAGCGGGAGGGACTGGCACAGATACGCAGTATTTT

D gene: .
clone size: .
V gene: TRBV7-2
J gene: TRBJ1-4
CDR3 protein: CASSKRGRGNEKLFF
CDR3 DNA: TGTGCCAGCAGCAAGAGGGGCAGGGGTAATGAAAAACTGTTTTTT

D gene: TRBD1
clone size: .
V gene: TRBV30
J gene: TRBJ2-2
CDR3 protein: CAWRLIGTGEAGELFF
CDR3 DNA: TGTGCCTGGAGGCTAATTGGGACAGGGGAGGCCGGGGAGCTGTTTTTT

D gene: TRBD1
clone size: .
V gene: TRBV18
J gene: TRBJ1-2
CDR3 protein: CASSLLLRDREDYTF
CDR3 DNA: TGTGCCAGCTCACTTCTTCTCCGGGACAGAGAGGACTACACCTTC

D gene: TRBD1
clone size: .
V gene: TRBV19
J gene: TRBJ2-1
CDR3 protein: CASSKDRGWFRYNEQFF
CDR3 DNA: TGTGCCAGTAGTAAGGACAGGGGATGGTTTAGGTACAATGAGCAGTTCTTC

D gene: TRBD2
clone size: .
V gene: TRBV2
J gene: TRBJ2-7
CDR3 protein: CASRPSGGVPYEQYF
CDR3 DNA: TGTGCCAGCAGGCCTAGCGGGGGGGTCCCCTACGAGCAGTACTTC